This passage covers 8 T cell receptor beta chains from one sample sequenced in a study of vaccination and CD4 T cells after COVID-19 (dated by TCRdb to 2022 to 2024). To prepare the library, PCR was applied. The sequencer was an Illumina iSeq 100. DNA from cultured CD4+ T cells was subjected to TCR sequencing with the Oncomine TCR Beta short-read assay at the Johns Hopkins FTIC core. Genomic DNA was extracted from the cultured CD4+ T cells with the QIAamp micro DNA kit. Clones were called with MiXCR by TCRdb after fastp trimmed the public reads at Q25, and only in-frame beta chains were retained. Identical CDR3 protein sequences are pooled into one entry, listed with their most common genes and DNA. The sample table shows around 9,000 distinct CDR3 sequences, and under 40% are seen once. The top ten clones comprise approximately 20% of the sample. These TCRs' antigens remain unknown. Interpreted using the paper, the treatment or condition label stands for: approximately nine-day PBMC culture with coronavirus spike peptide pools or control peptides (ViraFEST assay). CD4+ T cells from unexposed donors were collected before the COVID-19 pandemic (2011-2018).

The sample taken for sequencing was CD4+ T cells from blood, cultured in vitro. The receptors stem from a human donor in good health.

CDR3 loop: CASSLMGGGANVLTF. As DNA, the CDR3 is TGTGCCAGCAGCTTAATGGGAGGTGGGGCCAACGTCCTGACTTTC. V is TRBV7-3 and J is TRBJ2-6; D might be TRBD2 (6 bases). This CDR3 is 15 amino acids long. Germline CDR1 is SGHTA and CDR2 is FQGTGA. The germline V and J ends were trimmed by 1 base and 3 bases, with 7 bases remaining between them.

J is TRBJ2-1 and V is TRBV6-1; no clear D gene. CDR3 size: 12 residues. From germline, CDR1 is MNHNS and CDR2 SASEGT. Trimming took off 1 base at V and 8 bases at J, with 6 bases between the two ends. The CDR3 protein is CASSEEGYEQFF. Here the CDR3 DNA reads TGTGCCAGCAGTGAAGAGGGTTATGAGCAGTTCTTC.

CDR3 amino acids: CATSRGMGRSTEAFF. For the CDR3, the DNA is TGTGCCACCAGCAGAGGGATGGGTCGCAGCACTGAAGCTTTCTTT. The chain recombines TRBV15 with TRBJ1-1; D is undetermined. The length of the CDR3 is 15 residues. Trimming pared 1 base from V and 4 bases from J, leaving 13 bases between. Per germline, CDR1 LNHNV and CDR2 YYDKDF (reference sequence).

The CDR3 DNA reads as TGCAGTGCTCAGACAGAAGGTTACGAGCAGTACTTC. This sequence encodes CSAQTEGYEQYF. The V gene is TRBV20-1, the J gene TRBJ2-7; D might be TRBD1 (5 bases). The germline V gene encodes CDR1 DFQATT and CDR2 SNEGSKA (reference sequence). Trimming shortened V by 5 bases and J by 4 bases, and 12 bases separated the two germline ends. This CDR3 is built from 12 residues.

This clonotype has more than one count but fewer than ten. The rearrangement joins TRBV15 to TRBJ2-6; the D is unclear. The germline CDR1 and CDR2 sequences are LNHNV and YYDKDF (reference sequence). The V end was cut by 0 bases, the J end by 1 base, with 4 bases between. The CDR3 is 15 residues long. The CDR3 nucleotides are TGTGCCACCAGCAGAGAAGGGTCTGGGGCCAACGTCCTGACTTTC. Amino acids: CATSREGSGANVLTF.

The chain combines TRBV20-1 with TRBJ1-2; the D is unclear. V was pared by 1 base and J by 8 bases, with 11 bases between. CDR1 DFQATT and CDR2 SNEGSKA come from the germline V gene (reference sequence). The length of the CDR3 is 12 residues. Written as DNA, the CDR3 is TGCAGTGCTAGAGTCCGGGTGGACGGCTACACCTTC. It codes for CSARVRVDGYTF.

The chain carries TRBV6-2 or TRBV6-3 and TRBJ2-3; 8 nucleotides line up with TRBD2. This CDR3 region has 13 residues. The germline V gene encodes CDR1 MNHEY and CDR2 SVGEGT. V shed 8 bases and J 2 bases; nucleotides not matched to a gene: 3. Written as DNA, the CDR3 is TGTGCCAGCCGACTAGCGACCACAGATACGCAGTATTTT. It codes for CASRLATTDTQYF.

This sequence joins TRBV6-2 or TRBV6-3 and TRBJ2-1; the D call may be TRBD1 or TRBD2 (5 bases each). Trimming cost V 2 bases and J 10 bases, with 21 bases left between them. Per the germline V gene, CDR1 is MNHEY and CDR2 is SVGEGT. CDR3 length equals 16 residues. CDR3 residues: CASSYRSAMGDNEQFF. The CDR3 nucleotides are TGTGCCAGCAGTTACAGGTCGGCGATGGGGGATAACGAGCAGTTCTTC.